The clone carrying this TCR beta chain was detected many times. Its antigen is undetermined. This sample was included in a study of neurological immune-mediated disorders. Regarding the study as a whole: Among 34 multiple sclerosis patients, phylogenetic grouping put the repertoires of 18 into a single related-CDR3 cluster, a possible signature.

The cDNA was generated by 5'RACE with 10-nucleotide random UMIs. One entry per CDR3 protein, called by TCRdb with MiXCR from the 5' RACE reads. The profile shows about 27,000 distinct CDR3 sequences, 2.5% to 4% of them singletons. The germline V gene has CDR1 DFQATT and CDR2 SNEGSKA (reference sequence). After removal of 7 bases from V and 5 bases from J, the junction contained 11 bases not matched to a gene. The CDR3 has 13 amino acids. The source material was PBMCs. The chain couples TRBV20-1 to TRBJ2-7; 7 bases map to TRBD1. The receptor's source is a woman aged 30 to 39 with multiple sclerosis. In nucleotides, the CDR3 is TGCAGTGTGGAGACAGGGTCTTACGACGAGCAGTACTTC. This sequence encodes CSVETGSYDEQYF.